This T cell receptor (beta chain) was sequenced for a study of blood T cell repertoires in COVID-19. Study at large: Sites in the United States, Italy and Spain provided acute and convalescent COVID-19 samples. PBMCs, B-cell-depleted T cells, or T cells provided the cDNA or gDNA that made up the material.

V was cut by 7 bases and J by 2 bases, with 8 bases left in between. Germline V gene data show CDR1 as MDHEN and CDR2 as SYDVKM. The CDR3 runs 12 residues. Authors' processing steps: Estimation of nucleated cell counts was performed using reference gene primer amplification. Libraries were prepared by immunoSEQ multiplex PCR; TCRdb keeps only in-frame clonotypes and omits some of them. For V, J and clone size, that table is used; D and trimming come from the DNA. Here the sample spans approximately 140,000 clones, approximately 80% being singletons. The chain is built from TRBV28 and TRBJ2-5, with unresolved D. Sequenced input: peripheral blood. This receptor was obtained from a man between 70 and 80 years old with acute or convalescent COVID-19. Written as DNA, the CDR3 is TGTGCCAGCACAGGAATACAAGAGACCCAGTACTTC. This translates into CASTGIQETQYF.